Shown below are 28 T cell receptor beta chains from a single sample sequenced in a study of cytomegalovirus exposure and HLA in healthy donors. The PCR was carried out with 60 Vbeta primers and 13 Jbeta primers. Profiled with immunoSEQ multiplex PCR; TCRdb holds only in-frame clones, not every one. Of hundreds of thousands of clones listed, over 70% are singletons. Sequencing was done on a sample of PBMCs. The receptors shown here come from a woman aged 60-75 years in good health and CMV-seropositive.

The V gene is TRBV10-1, the J gene TRBJ2-3; 9 nucleotides match TRBD2. The germline CDR1 and CDR2 sequences are WNHNN and SYGVQD (reference sequence). Trimming took 3 bases from V and 2 from J; bases not matched to a gene: 9. CDR3 length equals 17 residues. CDR3 DNA sequence: TGCGCCAGCAGTGATCCGACTAGCGGCCCCTTCACAGATACGCAGTATTTT. It specifies CASSDPTSGPFTDTQYF.

The rearrangement uses TRBV11-3 and TRBJ2-7; 10 positions agree with TRBD1. The V gene end was trimmed by 0 bases and the J gene end by 5 bases; junction bases not matched to a gene: 4. Germline values: CDR1 SGHNT, CDR2 YENEEA. CDR3 length equals 15 residues. CDR3 sequence: CASSLEGQGFNEQYF. The CDR3 coding sequence is TGTGCCAGCAGCTTAGAGGGACAGGGGTTTAACGAGCAGTACTTC.

This clone was recorded a few times. V is TRBV21-1 and J is TRBJ1-6; TRBD1, the D gene given by the table, was not confirmed from the DNA. TRBV21-1 is a pseudogene. The CDR3 spans 16 residues. The CDR3 sequence: CASSIPTGGTNSPLHF. The CDR3 DNA is TGTGCCAGCAGCATCCCAACAGGGGGAACTAATTCACCCCTCCACTTT.

The chain employs TRBV30 and TRBJ2-3; perhaps TRBD1 as D (6 bases). Trimming cost V 5 bases and J 5 bases, with 17 bases left between them. Germline CDR1 GTSNPN, CDR2 SVGIG (reference sequence). The length of the CDR3 is 14 residues. For the CDR3, the DNA is TGTGCCTGGGACCCGGGTCTAGGGGGAGATACGCAGTATTTT. Encoded protein: CAWDPGLGGDTQYF.

V usage is TRBV29-1 and J usage is TRBJ2-7; TRBD1 matches 7 bases. Germline V lookup: CDR1 SQVTM, CDR2 ANQGSEA. Trimming at V came to 5 bases and at J to 1 base, leaving 5 bases not matched to a gene. The length of the CDR3 is 13 residues. The CDR3 bases are TGCAGCGTTCGTAAACAGGGGTCCTACGAGCAGTACTTC. This codes for CSVRKQGSYEQYF.

This clone was observed a handful of times. This chain joins TRBV18 and TRBJ1-1, with D possibly TRBD1 on 5 matching bases. V lost 6 bases and J lost 0, with 11 bases in between. This CDR3 comprises 14 residues. Germline V gene data show CDR1 as KGHSH and CDR2 as LQKENI. CDR3 sequence (DNA): TGTGCCAGCTCGGAGAGACAGTTGAACACTGAAGCTTTCTTT. As protein: CASSERQLNTEAFF.

The CDR3 bases are TGCGCCAGCAGCTTGGGACAGCCAACTGATGGCTACACCTTC. Its translation is CASSLGQPTDGYTF. The chain links TRBV5-1 to TRBJ1-2, with a possible D match to TRBD1 (5 bases). V was cut by 0 bases and J by 6 bases, with 12 bases left in between. The CDR3 is 14 amino acids. Per germline, CDR1 SGHRS and CDR2 YFSETQ.

This clone was counted a few times. The rearrangement links TRBV2 to TRBJ2-7; D is uncertain. The CDR3 sequence is 14 residues long. Per the germline V gene, CDR1 is SNHLY and CDR2 is FYNNEI. Trimming took off 3 bases at V and 4 bases at J, with 13 bases between the two ends. DNA of the CDR3: TGTGCCAGCAGTGAGCTGGCTAGTCTATACGAGCAGTACTTC. This encodes CASSELASLYEQYF. The full variable domain, completed using reference TRBV2 and TRBJ2-7, is EPEVTQTPSHQVTQMGQEVILRCVPISNHLYFYWYRQILGQKVEFLVSFYNNEISEKSEIFDDQFSVERPDGSNFTLKIRSTKLEDSAMYFCASSELASLYEQYFGPGTRLTVT.

The V gene is TRBV4-2, the J gene TRBJ2-1, with TRBD2 identical over 12 bases. The CDR3 contains 16 residues. Germline trimming cut 3 bases from V and 6 bases from J; bases unmatched to any gene: 6. The germline V gene has CDR1 LGHNA and CDR2 YNFKEQ. The CDR3: CASSHLAGGQPNEQFF. The CDR3 DNA is TGTGCCAGCAGCCACCTAGCGGGGGGGCAGCCCAATGAGCAGTTCTTC.

The genes are TRBV10-3 and TRBJ2-1, with unresolved D. Germline V gene lookup returns CDR1 ENHRY and CDR2 SYGVKD. V lost 2 bases and J lost 7, with 9 bases in between. The CDR3 spans 13 residues. The CDR3 region is CAISESFYNEQFF. CDR3 in DNA: TGTGCCATCAGTGAGAGCTTTTATAATGAGCAGTTCTTC.

This rearrangement joins TRBV5-6 to TRBJ2-7; tentatively, D is TRBD1 (5 bases). Germline loops: CDR1 SGHDT, CDR2 YYEEEE. CDR3 length equals 13 residues. With 1 base removed from V and 1 base from J, the gap between germline ends came to 6 bases. The CDR3: CASSLRGSYEQYF. DNA for the CDR3: TGTGCCAGCAGCTTGAGGGGATCCTACGAGCAGTACTTC.

The chain links TRBV18 to TRBJ2-5, with TRBD1 identical over 8 bases. The germline CDR1 and CDR2 sequences are KGHSH and LQKENI. J gave up 5 bases and V 5 bases, and 4 bases lay outside the gene matches. This CDR3 has 13 residues. CDR3: CASSVRQGETQYF. As DNA, the CDR3 is TGTGCCAGCTCAGTACGACAGGGGGAGACCCAGTACTTC.

V gene TRBV2 combines with J gene TRBJ1-1; 9 nucleotides agree with TRBD1. The germline V gene encodes CDR1 SNHLY and CDR2 FYNNEI. The CDR3 totals 12 residues. J lost 11 bases, V lost 7 bases, and 8 bases had no gene match. CDR3: CASTPTGGSAFF. CDR3 bases: TGTGCCAGCACCCCGACAGGGGGGAGTGCTTTCTTT.

V gene TRBV5-4 combines with J gene TRBJ2-7, with TRBD2 matching 12 bases. The CDR3 runs 17 residues. The V segment lost 4 bases and the J segment 4 bases; nucleotides outside the gene matches: 12. Looked up from germline, CDR1 is SGHNT and CDR2 is YYREEE (reference sequence). CDR3 residues: CASSRGGSSGRVYEQYF. The CDR3 DNA sequence: TGTGCCAGCAGCAGGGGGGGGTCTAGCGGGAGGGTGTACGAGCAGTACTTC.

V is TRBV5-4 and J is TRBJ2-2, with D perhaps TRBD2 (6 bases). V was clipped by 7 bases and J by 6 bases, with 19 bases between them. This CDR3 is built from 15 residues. Germline lookup yields CDR1 SGHNT and CDR2 YYREEE (reference sequence). CDR3 protein: CASSPTSAGPGELFF. CDR3 DNA sequence: TGTGCCAGCTCCCCCACGTCTGCGGGGCCCGGGGAGCTGTTTTTT.

The chain joins TRBV18 to TRBJ2-3; 9 bases line up with TRBD1. Germline V gives CDR1 KGHSH, CDR2 LQKENI. The V and J ends lost 4 bases and 2 bases, in that order; junction bases with no gene match: 7. The CDR3 spans 16 residues. CDR3 loop: CASSLQGAGSTDTQYF. The CDR3 DNA reads as TGTGCCAGCTCACTACAGGGGGCTGGGTCCACAGATACGCAGTATTTT.

The chain combines TRBV5-1 with TRBJ1-5; 9 bases map to TRBD1. Trimming cost V 4 bases and J 7 bases; bases outside gene matches: 12. The CDR3 is 16 amino acids. Looked up from germline, CDR1 is SGHRS and CDR2 is YFSETQ. The CDR3 loop reads CASSPGGQGPGQPQHF. Here the CDR3 DNA reads TGCGCCAGCAGCCCGGGGGGACAGGGTCCGGGGCAGCCCCAGCATTTT.

The chain employs TRBV5-1 and TRBJ2-3; D unclear. The CDR3 extends over 16 amino acids. Germline V gene lookup returns CDR1 SGHRS and CDR2 YFSETQ. The V end was cut by 5 bases, the J end by 2 bases, with 18 bases between. Here the CDR3 DNA reads TGCGCCAGCAGGGTTCCCGGCGGCGCCGTCACAGATACGCAGTATTTT. Translated: CASRVPGGAVTDTQYF.

The chain has TRBV19 and TRBJ1-5; TRBD1 aligns across 10 bases. This CDR3 comprises 16 residues. CDR1 is LNHDA, CDR2 SQIVND, per germline (reference sequence). V dropped 7 bases and J dropped 3; count of bases not matched to a gene: 9. CDR3 in amino acids: CASTPWDRGDNQPQHF. CDR3 nucleotide sequence: TGTGCCAGTACCCCGTGGGACAGGGGCGACAATCAGCCCCAGCATTTT.

CDR3 nucleotides: TGTGCCAGCAGCTTAGAAAGGGGGTTAAATGAAAAACTGTTTTTT. It codes for CASSLERGLNEKLFF. J is TRBJ1-4 and V is TRBV7-8, with a weak D call TRBD1 (6 bases). This CDR3 is 15 amino acids long. The ends were cut back, 1 base at V and 5 bases at J, with 11 bases in the middle. The germline gives CDR1 SGHVS, CDR2 FQNEAQ.

The rearrangement uses TRBV10-3 and TRBJ2-7; 7 nucleotides line up with TRBD2. With V trimmed by 4 bases and J by 4 bases, 7 bases remained unmatched. Germline CDR1 and CDR2: ENHRY and SYGVKD. There are 14 residues in the CDR3. CDR3 nucleotide sequence: TGTGCCATCAGTGTTTCCGGGGGAGGGTACGAGCAGTACTTC. This codes for CAISVSGGGYEQYF.

This sequence joins TRBV4-2 and TRBJ2-3, with 7 bases aligning to TRBD2. V lost 0 bases to trimming and J lost 6 bases; unmatched junction nucleotides: 6. CDR1 is LGHNA and CDR2 is YNFKEQ in the germline V gene. CDR3 length equals 15 residues. Here the CDR3 reads CASSQEGRASDTQYF. CDR3 nucleotide sequence: TGTGCCAGCAGCCAAGAAGGGAGGGCGTCGGATACGCAGTATTTT.

V is TRBV16 and J is TRBJ1-2; 9 nucleotides line up with TRBD1. The V gene end was trimmed by 1 base and the J gene end by 3 bases; junction bases not matched to a gene: 0. The CDR3 loop spans 14 amino acids. Germline CDR1 KGHSY, CDR2 FQNENV. The CDR3 DNA is TGTGCCAGCAGCCAATGGGACAGGGACTATGGCTACACCTTC. Protein sequence: CASSQWDRDYGYTF.

The genes are TRBV7-9 and TRBJ2-1; 12 bases map to TRBD2. This CDR3 region has 15 residues. V lost 5 bases to trimming and J lost 6 bases; unmatched junction nucleotides: 5. Germline CDR1 is SEHNR and CDR2 is FQNEAQ (reference sequence). The CDR3 loop is CASSRTSGAPNEQFF. The CDR3 region has the DNA TGTGCCAGCAGCCGGACTAGCGGGGCCCCCAATGAGCAGTTCTTC.

The chain joins TRBV7-9 to TRBJ1-1, with TRBD1 as a possible D gene (6 bases). CDR1 and CDR2 from the germline V gene are SEHNR and FQNEAQ (reference sequence). V was cut by 5 bases and J by 6 bases, with 13 bases left in between. The CDR3 is 13 amino acids. The CDR3 loop reads CASSVGPGAEAFF. CDR3 DNA sequence: TGTGCCAGCAGCGTAGGTCCAGGGGCTGAAGCTTTCTTT.

Remarks on this clone: One end of the junction fails to match germline, which may point to a read error. The genes are TRBV7-9 and TRBJ1-6; 7 bases are shared with TRBD1. Germline CDR1 SEHNR, CDR2 FQNEAQ (reference sequence). This CDR3 spans 13 amino acids. The CDR3 reads CSSSLTAGQFLHF. In nucleotides, the CDR3 is TGTTCCAGCAGCCTCACGGCGGGACAGTTCCTCCACTTT.

The chain links TRBV5-1 to TRBJ1-4; 8 bases fit TRBD1. The CDR3 has 15 residues. Germline trimming cut 1 base from V and 3 bases from J; bases unmatched to any gene: 2. CDR1 and CDR2 (germline): SGHRS, YFSETQ. The CDR3 loop is CASSLTGGANEKLFF. In DNA, the CDR3 is TGCGCCAGCAGCTTGACAGGGGGAGCTAATGAAAAACTGTTTTTT. Full variable domain (rest looked up from reference TRBV5-1 and TRBJ1-4): KAGVTQTPRYLIKTRGQQVTLSCSPISGHRSVSWYQQTPGQGLQFLFEYFSETQRNKGNFPGRFSGRQFSNSRSEMNVSTLELGDSALYLCASSLTGGANEKLFFGSGTQLSVL.

The chain joins TRBV5-1 to TRBJ1-1; the D is unclear. Germline V gene sequence: CDR1 SGHRS, CDR2 YFSETQ. This CDR3 region has 13 residues. The V gene lost 0 bases and the J gene lost 6 bases, with 9 bases spanning the gap. The CDR3 loop is CASSLVPSAEAFF. Written as DNA, the CDR3 is TGCGCCAGCAGCTTGGTCCCGAGCGCTGAAGCTTTCTTT.